The entry below gives a single T cell receptor (beta chain) sequence along with its context. Antigen: not known. The sample comes from a study of shared clonotypes between healthy human individuals. The overall study: Each donor's CD4 naive and CD4 memory cells filled three plates apiece, CD8 naive two, and CD8 memory one. Study results and limitations: All-four-donor shared clonotypes had higher generation probabilities than non-shared clonotypes did. Clonotype sharing among the donors was expected to vary with sequencing depth. Larger richness was generally estimated for naive than memory subsets.

Naive CD8 isolation took CD45RO-negative cells positively selected for CCR7 and excluded terminally differentiated effector memory CD45RA+ cells. The data were produced by immunoSEQ multiplex PCR, yet TCRdb's version contains in-frame clones alone and is incomplete. The sample shows about 2.1 million clones, about 94% of them seen only once. Sequencing used naive CD8+ T cells from PBMCs. This receptor was identified in a man younger than 30 in good health. Some clones in this sample may be carry-over from other donors' samples.

This chain's CDR3 is CASSFWRQGPYNEQFF. CDR3 coding DNA: TGTGCCAGCAGCTTTTGGCGGCAGGGGCCCTACAATGAGCAGTTCTTC. The V call is TRBV5-6, the J call TRBJ2-1; D perhaps matches TRBD1 (6 bases). Germline values: CDR1 SGHDT, CDR2 YYEEEE. The germline V and J ends were trimmed by 2 bases and 2 bases, with 14 bases remaining between them. The CDR3 consists of 16 residues.